The 22 T cell receptor beta chains presented below share a single source sample, sequenced in a study of spatial heterogeneity in lung cancer. The antigens these receptors bind are not known. The study's findings and limits: Tracking of tumor mutation counts was seen in expanded intratumoral alpha and beta TCR counts.

As to time point: sample taken at primary tumor resection. One entry per CDR3 protein, called by TCRdb with MiXCR from the 5' RACE reads. The table shows about 4,000 distinct CDR3 sequences, with more than 8% occurring only once. The sample was lung tumor tissue, taken at surgery. These receptors originate from a male donor with early-stage non-small cell lung cancer.

The V and J genes are TRBV6-5 and TRBJ1-6; D gene unclear. Germline lookup yields CDR1 MNHEY and CDR2 SVGAGI. V was shortened by 0 bases and J by 8 bases, with 14 bases between the two germline ends. CDR3 length equals 16 residues. The CDR3 spells CASSYSSGSYDSPLHF. CDR3 sequence (DNA): TGTGCCAGCAGTTACTCGTCTGGATCGTACGATTCACCCCTCCACTTT.

This clonotype was counted a few times. The chain links TRBV5-1 to TRBJ2-5, with D unclear. The CDR3 spans 14 residues. Germline lookup yields CDR1 SGHRS and CDR2 YFSETQ. Trimming took off 0 bases at V and 3 bases at J, with 9 bases between the two ends. CDR3 nucleotide sequence: TGCGCCAGCAGCTTGGCCGCCGGAAAAGAGACCCAGTACTTC. Amino acid sequence: CASSLAAGKETQYF.

The J gene is TRBJ2-7, the V gene TRBV18; 7 bases fit TRBD1. CDR3 length: 14 amino acids. V lost 4 bases, J lost 0 bases, and 3 bases stayed unmatched. CDR1 and CDR2 from the germline V gene are KGHSH and LQKENI. The CDR3 loop reads CASSQGALSYEQYF. The CDR3 DNA reads as TGTGCCAGCTCACAGGGGGCGCTCTCCTACGAGCAGTACTTC.

This clonotype has a handful of counts. This chain joins TRBV20-1 and TRBJ2-7; 8 nucleotides agree with TRBD1. The J segment lost 0 bases and the V segment lost 0 bases, leaving 4 bases of the junction unmatched. The germline V gene encodes CDR1 DFQATT and CDR2 SNEGSKA (reference sequence). The CDR3 totals 15 residues. The CDR3: CSARDSGQGSYEQYF. The CDR3 DNA sequence: TGCAGTGCTAGAGATTCCGGACAGGGCTCCTACGAGCAGTACTTC.

This clonotype has a count of ten or more. This chain links TRBV5-1 with TRBJ2-1; D gene unclear. Germline-derived CDR1 and CDR2 are SGHRS and YFSETQ. V was trimmed by 0 bases and J by 5 bases, leaving 9 bases between them. The CDR3 is 14 residues long. The CDR3 DNA reads as TGCGCCAGCAGCTTGGATTACCCAGACAATGAGCAGTTCTTC. Its translation: CASSLDYPDNEQFF. The whole variable domain, filled in from reference TRBV5-1 and TRBJ2-1, reads KAGVTQTPRYLIKTRGQQVTLSCSPISGHRSVSWYQQTPGQGLQFLFEYFSETQRNKGNFPGRFSGRQFSNSRSEMNVSTLELGDSALYLCASSLDYPDNEQFFGPGTRLTVL.

The chain uses TRBV11-3 and TRBJ2-5; no definite D call. Germline V gene sequence: CDR1 SGHNT, CDR2 YENEEA. V gave up 2 bases and J gave up 3 bases, with 7 bases separating them. The CDR3 is made up of 13 amino acids. CDR3 in amino acids: CASSLSGEETQYF. The CDR3 coding sequence is TGTGCCAGCAGCTTATCAGGAGAAGAGACCCAGTACTTC.

The J gene is TRBJ1-5, the V gene TRBV6-6; D is undetermined. Germline lookup yields CDR1 MNHNY and CDR2 SVGAGI (reference sequence). The CDR3 contains 12 residues. Trimming took 2 bases from V and 8 from J, leaving 7 bases between them. CDR3 sequence: CASSYGSEPQHF. For the CDR3, the DNA is TGTGCCAGCAGTTACGGGAGTGAGCCCCAGCATTTT.

The table lists this clonotype with a few counts. This chain links TRBV7-3 with TRBJ2-2, with D maybe TRBD1 (6 bases). Germline loops: CDR1 SGHTA, CDR2 FQGTGA. The CDR3 covers 18 residues. Trimming left V 1 base short and J 5 bases short, with 20 bases between. As DNA, the CDR3 is TGTGCCAGCAGCTTAAAGGGGGTGCGAACAGAGGAAACCGGGGAGCTGTTTTTT. Residues: CASSLKGVRTEETGELFF. The full variable domain, completed using reference TRBV7-3 and TRBJ2-2, is GAGVSQTPSNKVTEKGKYVELRCDPISGHTALYWYRQSLGQGPEFLIYFQGTGAADDSGLPNDRFFAVRPEGSVSTLKIQRTERGDSAVYLCASSLKGVRTEETGELFFGEGSRLTVL.

This clonotype was found a few times. The chain couples TRBV7-3 to TRBJ2-2; D is unresolved. Germline CDR1 is SGHTA and CDR2 is FQGTGA. Trimming pared 4 bases from V and 7 bases from J, leaving 10 bases between. The CDR3 loop spans 13 amino acids. The CDR3 reads CASSSQIGGELFF. The CDR3 bases are TGTGCCAGCAGCTCCCAAATTGGCGGGGAGCTGTTTTTT. Variable domain in full (rest from reference TRBV7-3 and TRBJ2-2): GAGVSQTPSNKVTEKGKYVELRCDPISGHTALYWYRQSLGQGPEFLIYFQGTGAADDSGLPNDRFFAVRPEGSVSTLKIQRTERGDSAVYLCASSSQIGGELFFGEGSRLTVL.

Written as DNA, the CDR3 is TGCAGCGGTCAAGCGGGGGACGGGTGGGAGACCCAGTACTTC. Translation: CSGQAGDGWETQYF. The chain employs TRBV29-1 and TRBJ2-5; 8 nucleotides agree with TRBD2. The germline CDR1 and CDR2 sequences are SQVTM and ANQGSEA. The CDR3 is 14 residues long. The V gene end was trimmed by 7 bases and the J gene end by 5 bases; junction bases not matched to a gene: 12.

Relative to its sample, this clonotype is medium-sized. Here the CDR3 reads CASSESTSGRADTQYF. The CDR3 region has the DNA TGCGCCAGCAGTGAGTCGACTAGCGGGAGGGCGGATACGCAGTATTTT. The rearrangement joins TRBV10-2 to TRBJ2-3, with 14 bases aligning to TRBD2. CDR1 is WSHSY and CDR2 is SAAADI in the germline V gene. V shed 0 bases and J 6 bases; nucleotides not matched to a gene: 2. The CDR3 length is 16 residues.

This clonotype was counted at least ten times. The CDR3 region has the DNA TGTGCCAGCAGTCCAGGCAGCTACGAGCAGTACTTC. Translating gives CASSPGSYEQYF. The rearrangement links TRBV7-9 to TRBJ2-7; no clear D gene. Germline CDR1 SEHNR, CDR2 FQNEAQ (reference sequence). Trimming cost V 6 bases and J 3 bases, with 9 bases left between them. The CDR3 length is 12 residues.

The V and J genes are TRBV5-4 and TRBJ2-3; 8 bases are shared with TRBD1. The CDR3 contains 16 residues. Per the germline V gene, CDR1 is SGHNT and CDR2 is YYREEE (reference sequence). V gave up 0 bases and J gave up 3 bases; unmatched junction bases: 6. Here the CDR3 reads CASSLDPGGATDTQYF. In nucleotides, the CDR3 is TGTGCCAGCAGCTTGGATCCAGGGGGCGCAACAGATACGCAGTATTTT.

The table lists this clonotype with many counts. This chain links TRBV7-3 with TRBJ2-6; 9 bases are a match to TRBD1. The trim removed 5 bases at V and 0 bases at J, leaving 5 bases unmatched. CDR3 length equals 17 residues. Germline assignment: CDR1 SGHTA and CDR2 FQGTGA. The CDR3 nucleotides are TGTGCCAGCAGCAAACAGGGGGCGGCCTCTGGGGCCAACGTCCTGACTTTC. Protein product: CASSKQGAASGANVLTF.

V is TRBV6-2 or TRBV6-3 and J is TRBJ2-2; no clear D. CDR1 is MNHEY, CDR2 SVGEGT, per germline. The CDR3 totals 14 residues. V was pared by 4 bases and J by 2 bases, with 8 bases between. The CDR3 here is CASSFLENTGELFF. CDR3 bases: TGTGCCAGCAGTTTCTTAGAAAACACCGGGGAGCTGTTTTTT.

By proportion, this clonotype is medium-sized. This chain connects TRBV20-1 to TRBJ1-6; 8 bases match TRBD1. CDR3 length: 14 amino acids. Unmatched junction bases numbered 2, after V lost 5 bases and J lost 2 bases. Germline CDR1 reads DFQATT; CDR2 reads SNEGSKA (reference sequence). The CDR3 is CSASTGAYNSPLHF. CDR3 nucleotides: TGCAGTGCTTCGACAGGGGCCTATAATTCACCCCTCCACTTT.

By sample fraction, this clonotype is medium-sized. V and J are TRBV12-3 or TRBV12-4 and TRBJ1-4; D not certain. This CDR3 has 14 amino acids. V lost 5 bases and J 8 bases, leaving 15 bases between the germline ends. CDR3 loop: CASSRQVPGEKLFF. CDR3 sequence (DNA): TGTGCCAGCAGTCGTCAGGTCCCGGGGGAAAAACTGTTTTTT.

Ten or more counts support this clonotype. This chain links TRBV7-3 with TRBJ2-1; D may be TRBD1 (7 bases). CDR1 is SGHTA and CDR2 is FQGTGA in the germline V gene. Between the trimmed V and J ends, which lost 5 bases and 4 bases, there was a span of 12 bases. This CDR3 region has 14 residues. The DNA for the CDR3 is TGTGCCAGCAGCCGCGGGACAGAGTACAATGAGCAGTTCTTC. Protein sequence: CASSRGTEYNEQFF.

This clonotype rates as medium-sized. This sequence joins TRBV19 and TRBJ2-1; 7 bases agree with TRBD2. The CDR3 has 19 amino acids. V shed 3 bases and J 9 bases; nucleotides not matched to a gene: 23. The germline CDR1 and CDR2 sequences are LNHDA and SQIVND (reference sequence). The CDR3 DNA sequence: TGTGCCAGTAGTATCGGGCTCCCAAGCGGGATGGCCCCGGGCGGTGAGCAGTTCTTC. This translates into CASSIGLPSGMAPGGEQFF.

There are a few counts of this clonotype. The chain carries TRBV29-1 and TRBJ2-2; D possibly uses TRBD1 or TRBD2 (5 bases each). The V end was cut by 4 bases, the J end by 5 bases, with 14 bases between. This CDR3 has 14 residues. CDR1 is SQVTM and CDR2 is ANQGSEA in the germline V gene. CDR3 sequence reads: CSVAETGGTGELFF. The CDR3 DNA follows: TGCAGCGTTGCCGAGACTGGGGGAACCGGGGAGCTGTTTTTT.

This clonotype was observed a handful of times. This rearrangement joins TRBV25-1 to TRBJ1-5; no firm D call. V dropped 4 bases and J dropped 4 bases, with 8 bases sitting between them. The CDR3 length is 13 residues. From germline, CDR1 is MGHDK and CDR2 SYGVNS. The CDR3 sequence: CASSGGYNQPQHF. CDR3 DNA: TGTGCCAGCAGTGGAGGGTATAATCAGCCCCAGCATTTT. The full variable domain, rest sourced from reference TRBV25-1 and TRBJ1-5, is EADIYQTPRYLVIGTGKKITLECSQTMGHDKMYWYQQDPGMELHLIHYSYGVNSTEKGDLSSESTVSRIRTEHFPLTLESARPSHTSQYLCASSGGYNQPQHFGDGTRLSIL.

Judged by abundance, this clonotype is medium-sized. V usage is TRBV20-1 and J usage is TRBJ2-5; D perhaps matches TRBD2 (7 bases). The CDR3 loop spans 20 amino acids. The V gene lost 2 bases and the J gene lost 7 bases, with 35 bases spanning the gap. Germline V gene sequence: CDR1 DFQATT, CDR2 SNEGSKA (reference sequence). The CDR3 spells CSARNIPDSHRLANLGTQYF. The CDR3 nucleotides read TGCAGTGCTAGAAATATACCGGACAGCCATCGACTAGCCAATCTGGGGACCCAGTACTTC.